Included here is one T cell receptor (beta chain) sequence, with context. The antigen remains unidentified. TRB rearrangements were amplified by multiplex PCR with BIOMED2 TRB-A/B primers. TCRdb processed the multiplex PCR reads anew with MiXCR; each CDR3 protein has one entry. The table lists roughly 5,400 distinct CDR3 sequences, 25% to 30% of them singletons. TRB was amplified from about 250-500 ng of blood genomic DNA. This sample was included in a study of T and B cells in COVID-19 patients. This CDR3 spans 11 amino acids. V gave up 5 bases and J gave up 2 bases, with 7 bases separating them. Germline assignment: CDR1 DFQATT and CDR2 SNEGSKA (reference sequence). Findings of the study overall: Sorted SARS-CoV-2-responsive or tetramer+ T cells and CD4+, regulatory and CD8+ subsets were not yet sequenced. Clonality of TRB repertoires was high in active COVID-19; recovery brought above-healthy diversity and richness.

The sample taken for sequencing was blood. This TCR came from a human donor with active COVID-19. This chain connects TRBV20-1 to TRBJ2-7; D remains ambiguous. For the CDR3, the DNA is TGCAGTGCTGACCACACCTACGAGCAGTACTTC. It specifies CSADHTYEQYF.